This T cell receptor beta chain was sequenced during a study of beta chain features in type 1 diabetes. V was cut by 5 bases and J by 10 bases, with 12 bases left in between. The CDR3 loop spans 12 amino acids. Germline V lookup: CDR1 SGHAT, CDR2 FQDESV (reference sequence). As regards this clone: Antigen: not known.

Study-wide findings and caveats: Sequencing from cDNA could over-represent high-TCR-expressing cells.

What was sequenced were expressed TCRB transcripts, since all of the isolated RNA had been reverse transcribed. Clones were sequenced by immunoSEQ multiplex PCR, and TCRdb holds only the in-frame ones, with some missing. The sample holds around 160,000 clones, under 60% seen once. The gene calls are TRBV11-1 and TRBJ2-1; D uncertain. Sequenced material: Tregs from blood. The source is a man aged 18-30 years in good health. CDR3 residues: CASSPSGWEQFF. The CDR3 DNA follows: TGTGCCAGCAGCCCCTCCGGTTGGGAGCAGTTCTTC.